Each of the 30 T cell receptor beta chains below was sequenced from the same sample in a study of blood T cell repertoires in COVID-19. This table comes from immunoSEQ multiplex PCR, and its TCRdb copy is limited to in-frame clones, with some not included. The sample shows 300,000 to 350,000 clones, roughly 87% of them seen only once. Sequenced input: peripheral blood. All receptors derive from a man between 25 and 39 years old with COVID-19, enrolled during active disease.

The chain couples TRBV3-1 (or the pseudogene TRBV3-2) to TRBJ2-2, with D uncertain. Germline V CDR1 and CDR2: LGHDT, YNNKEL (reference sequence). V was shortened by 2 bases and J by 0 bases, with 7 bases between the two germline ends. The CDR3 covers 15 residues. CDR3 coding DNA: TGTGCCAGCAGCCAAAATCTAGCGAACACCGGGGAGCTGTTTTTT. Translating gives CASSQNLANTGELFF.

The V gene is TRBV3-1 (or the pseudogene TRBV3-2), the J gene TRBJ1-5; 7 nucleotides line up with TRBD1. The CDR3 spans 13 residues. From germline, CDR1 is LGHDT and CDR2 YNNKEL (reference sequence). The trim removed 4 bases at V and 7 bases at J, leaving 4 bases unmatched. This chain's CDR3 is CASSRYRGQPQHF. Written as DNA, the CDR3 is TGTGCCAGCAGCCGCTACAGGGGCCAGCCCCAGCATTTT.

The rearrangement joins TRBV7-8 to TRBJ1-2; 7 positions match TRBD1. The germline gives CDR1 SGHVS, CDR2 FQNEAQ. The junction had 7 bases not matched to a gene; V was cut back by 1 base and J by 8 bases. The CDR3 is made up of 14 amino acids. The CDR3 sequence is CASSLGLQGDGYTF. The CDR3 coding sequence is TGTGCCAGCAGCTTAGGCTTGCAGGGGGACGGCTACACCTTC.

The V call is TRBV5-6, the J call TRBJ2-2; 7 bases line up with TRBD1. Germline CDR1 reads SGHDT; CDR2 reads YYEEEE. V gave up 4 bases and J gave up 7 bases; unmatched junction bases: 1. The CDR3 has 12 residues. CDR3 sequence (DNA): TGTGCCAGCAGCGGGGACAGCGGGGAGCTGTTTTTT. Protein: CASSGDSGELFF.

The chain is built from TRBV19 and TRBJ1-2; 9 bases fit TRBD1. The trim removed 4 bases at V and 0 bases at J, leaving 9 bases unmatched. Germline CDR1 reads LNHDA; CDR2 reads SQIVND (reference sequence). CDR3 size: 17 residues. CDR3 DNA: TGTGCCAGTAGTACCATTGGGACAGGGATAGCTAACTATGGCTACACCTTC. It yields the protein CASSTIGTGIANYGYTF. The whole variable domain, filled in from reference TRBV19 and TRBJ1-2, reads DGGITQSPKYLFRKEGQNVTLSCEQNLNHDAMYWYRQDPGQGLRLIYYSQIVNDFQKGDIAEGYSVSREKKESFPLTVTSAQKNPTAFYLCASSTIGTGIANYGYTFGSGTRLTVV.

The rearrangement joins TRBV6-5 to TRBJ1-4; a possible D gene is TRBD1 (6 bases). Germline CDR1 MNHEY, CDR2 SVGAGI. The V end was cut by 5 bases, the J end by 6 bases, with 13 bases between. CDR3 length: 14 residues. CDR3 in DNA: TGTGCCAGCAGTCAACAGGGATCGTATGAAAAACTGTTTTTT. It codes for CASSQQGSYEKLFF.

The J gene is TRBJ2-3, the V gene TRBV6-2 or TRBV6-3; D may be TRBD1 (5 bases). There are 17 residues in the CDR3. The ends were cut back, 2 bases at V and 3 bases at J, with 18 bases in the middle. Germline V gene sequence: CDR1 MNHEY, CDR2 SVGEGT. CDR3 sequence reads: CASSYPGWGDATDTQYF. Written as DNA, the CDR3 is TGTGCCAGCAGTTACCCGGGTTGGGGCGACGCTACAGATACGCAGTATTTT.

This chain links TRBV3-1 (or the pseudogene TRBV3-2) with TRBJ1-1; 7 positions match TRBD1. Germline V CDR1 and CDR2: LGHDT, YNNKEL (reference sequence). There are 13 residues in the CDR3. Trimming took 2 bases from V and 4 from J; bases not matched to a gene: 1. Here the CDR3 DNA reads TGTGCCAGCAGCCAACCAGGGGGCACTGAAGCTTTCTTT. This translates into CASSQPGGTEAFF.

The rearrangement links TRBV29-1 to TRBJ2-1; TRBD1 matches 10 bases. V was pared by 3 bases and J by 10 bases, with 9 bases of the junction left unmatched. The CDR3 is 14 residues long. Germline CDR1 and CDR2: SQVTM and ANQGSEA. The CDR3 loop is CSVERDRGEREQFF. In DNA, the CDR3 is TGCAGCGTTGAGAGGGACAGGGGTGAACGAGAGCAGTTCTTC.

A note on this clone: Additional DNA sequences in this sample encode the identical CDR3. The chain joins TRBV7-2 to TRBJ2-7, with a weak D call TRBD1 (5 bases). The CDR3 spans 15 residues. V lost 1 base and J lost 1, with 11 bases in between. CDR1 and CDR2 (germline): SGHTA, FQGNSA. The CDR3, as DNA: TGTGCCAGCAGCTTAGGCCAGGGAAGTTCCTACGAGCAGTACTTC. Its protein product is CASSLGQGSSYEQYF.

The chain couples TRBV5-6 to TRBJ1-2; 8 nucleotides agree with TRBD1. There are 13 residues in the CDR3. Germline values: CDR1 SGHDT, CDR2 YYEEEE. V shed 0 bases and J 8 bases; nucleotides not matched to a gene: 3. CDR3 sequence (DNA): TGTGCCAGCAGCTTGGGACAGGGGCGAGGCTACACCTTC. Its translation is CASSLGQGRGYTF.

This clone came up a few times. The rearrangement uses TRBV6-6 and TRBJ1-5, with D perhaps TRBD1 (5 bases). The germline V gene has CDR1 MNHNY and CDR2 SVGAGI (reference sequence). The CDR3 runs to 12 residues. Trimming took 6 bases from V and 2 from J, leaving 5 bases between them. The CDR3 loop reads CASRQGNQPQHF. The CDR3 DNA reads TGTGCCAGCAGACAGGGCAATCAGCCCCAGCATTTT.

This clone was seen at least ten times. V usage is TRBV12-3 or TRBV12-4 and J usage is TRBJ2-2, with D perhaps TRBD2 (6 bases). CDR3 length: 13 residues. The V end lost 10 bases, the J end lost 5 bases, and 14 bases lay between the germline ends. CDR3 sequence (DNA): TGTGCCACCGCGGCGGGAAGAACCGGGGAGCTGTTTTTT. It specifies CATAAGRTGELFF.

The sample holds one count of this clone. The rearrangement links TRBV4-2 to TRBJ1-6; D gene unclear. The CDR3 sequence is 17 residues long. Deletions cut 3 bases from V and 0 bases from J, with 12 bases between. Germline CDR1 is LGHNA and CDR2 is YNFKEQ. DNA for the CDR3: TGTGCCAGCAGCCATGAGGGTTTTAGCTCCTATAATTCACCCCTCCACTTT. Protein sequence: CASSHEGFSSYNSPLHF.

The chain recombines TRBV27 with TRBJ1-4, with 7 nucleotides matching TRBD1. The ends lost 5 bases at V and 1 base at J; junction bases unmatched: 1. The germline gives CDR1 MNHEY, CDR2 SMNVEV (reference sequence). The CDR3 is 14 residues long. CDR3 nucleotide sequence: TGTGCCAGCAGTCGGGACAGAACTAATGAAAAACTGTTTTTT. This gives the protein CASSRDRTNEKLFF.

V gene TRBV27 combines with J gene TRBJ1-1; D not certain. Germline V gene lookup returns CDR1 MNHEY and CDR2 SMNVEV (reference sequence). This CDR3 region has 15 residues. V gave up 3 bases and J gave up 4 bases, with 15 bases separating them. CDR3 loop: CASSFVRELGTEAFF. The CDR3 bases are TGTGCCAGCAGTTTTGTACGGGAATTGGGCACTGAAGCTTTCTTT.

The sample holds a few counts of this clone. The chain carries TRBV7-9 and TRBJ1-5, with D perhaps matching TRBD1 (6 bases). The CDR3 is 13 amino acids. V was trimmed by 4 bases and J by 5 bases, leaving 9 bases between them. CDR1 SEHNR and CDR2 FQNEAQ come from the germline V gene (reference sequence). CDR3 amino acids: CASSYYRDQPQHF. CDR3 DNA sequence: TGTGCCAGCAGCTACTACAGGGATCAGCCCCAGCATTTT.

A remark on this clone: In the same sample, other DNA sequences code for this CDR3. The V and J genes are TRBV28 and TRBJ2-7, with TRBD1 as a possible D gene (6 bases). The germline V gene encodes CDR1 MDHEN and CDR2 SYDVKM. The CDR3 consists of 13 residues. Trimming took 5 bases from V and 4 from J, leaving 12 bases between them. The CDR3: CASSPGQTYEQYF. As DNA, the CDR3 is TGTGCCAGCAGTCCCGGACAGACTTACGAGCAGTACTTC.

The rearrangement uses TRBV18 and TRBJ2-5; unclear D gene. The CDR3 covers 13 residues. Germline-derived CDR1 and CDR2 are KGHSH and LQKENI. V lost 6 bases and J lost 6, with 14 bases in between. CDR3 in amino acids: CASSLESRQTQYF. The CDR3 region has the DNA TGTGCCAGCTCTCTCGAAAGCAGGCAGACCCAGTACTTC.

The sample holds one count of this clone. CDR3: CASSLQGNTIYF. CDR3 sequence (DNA): TGTGCCAGCAGTTTACAAGGAAACACCATATATTTT. This chain connects TRBV12-3 or TRBV12-4 to TRBJ1-3; D not certain. V lost 2 bases to trimming and J lost 4 bases, with 3 bases between them. The CDR3 extends over 12 amino acids.

The chain couples TRBV30 to TRBJ1-4; no definite D call. Germline lookup yields CDR1 GTSNPN and CDR2 SVGIG (reference sequence). With 5 bases removed from V and 8 bases from J, the gap between germline ends came to 12 bases. This CDR3 region has 12 residues. Here the CDR3 DNA reads TGTGCCTGGGGGCTAACTGAAGAAAAACTGTTTTTT. Its translation: CAWGLTEEKLFF.

The J gene is TRBJ1-2, the V gene TRBV7-2, with D possibly TRBD1 on 6 matching bases. Germline loops: CDR1 SGHTA, CDR2 FQGNSA. Trimming pared 7 bases from V and 2 bases from J, leaving 14 bases between. The CDR3 length is 14 residues. CDR3 in amino acids: CASTLDRSNYGYTF. CDR3 nucleotides: TGTGCCAGCACCCTGGACAGATCCAACTATGGCTACACCTTC.

CDR3 sequence reads: CASSLPTSGGAYNEQFF. In DNA, the CDR3 is TGTGCCAGTAGTCTGCCGACTAGCGGGGGGGCCTACAATGAGCAGTTCTTC. This rearrangement joins TRBV19 to TRBJ2-1; TRBD2 agrees at 14 bases. The CDR3 has 17 residues. CDR1 LNHDA and CDR2 SQIVND come from the germline V gene (reference sequence). Germline trimming cut 5 bases from V and 2 bases from J; bases unmatched to any gene: 5.

This rearrangement joins TRBV6-2 or TRBV6-3 to TRBJ2-7; a weak D match, TRBD2 (6 bases). The CDR3 is made up of 15 amino acids. Trimming left V 2 bases short and J 3 bases short, with 14 bases between. Germline V gene lookup returns CDR1 MNHEY and CDR2 SVGEGT. CDR3 protein: CASSYGRDWVYEQYF. The CDR3 DNA reads TGTGCCAGCAGTTACGGACGGGACTGGGTCTACGAGCAGTACTTC.

The rearrangement uses TRBV7-2 and TRBJ2-2; 10 nucleotides align to TRBD1. Germline V gene sequence: CDR1 SGHTA, CDR2 FQGNSA. After removal of 0 bases from V and 4 bases from J, the junction contained 11 bases not matched to a gene. The CDR3 is 19 residues long. CDR3 bases: TGTGCCAGCAGCTTAGCGGGCCCCAGGACAGGGGGGAGCACCGGGGAGCTGTTTTTT. Its protein is CASSLAGPRTGGSTGELFF.

The V and J genes are TRBV3-1 (or the pseudogene TRBV3-2) and TRBJ2-5; 8 bases fit TRBD2. The J segment lost 1 base and the V segment lost 4 bases, leaving 2 bases of the junction unmatched. In germline, CDR1 is LGHDT, CDR2 YNNKEL (reference sequence). This CDR3 is built from 14 residues. CDR3 nucleotides: TGTGCCAGCAGCCCCGGGGGGGCCCAAGAGACCCAGTACTTC. Residues: CASSPGGAQETQYF.

This clone was observed once. The chain links TRBV9 to TRBJ2-5; TRBD2 matches 8 bases. After removal of 0 bases from V and 0 bases from J, the junction contained 7 bases not matched to a gene. Looked up from germline, CDR1 is SGDLS and CDR2 is YYNGEE. This CDR3 spans 17 amino acids. The DNA of the CDR3 is TGTGCCAGCAGCGTAGGTCATTCAGCGGGGGACCAAGAGACCCAGTACTTC. This translates into CASSVGHSAGDQETQYF. The full variable domain, with the rest looked up from reference TRBV9 and TRBJ2-5, is DSGVTQTPKHLITATGQRVTLRCSPRSGDLSVYWYQQSLDQGLQFLIQYYNGEERAKGNILERFSAQQFPDLHSELNLSSLELGDSALYFCASSVGHSAGDQETQYFGPGTRLLVL.

The chain employs TRBV11-1 and TRBJ2-1; 16 bases map to TRBD2. CDR1 and CDR2 (germline): SGHAT, FQDESV (reference sequence). J was trimmed by 6 bases and V by 6 bases; bases with no gene match: 5. The CDR3 extends over 16 amino acids. The CDR3 coding sequence is TGTGCCAGCAGATCTGGGACTAGCGGGAGGGCCAATGAGCAGTTCTTC. Protein sequence: CASRSGTSGRANEQFF.

The table lists this clone with a few counts. The rearrangement uses TRBV11-2 and TRBJ2-7; D gene unclear. CDR3 length: 14 residues. V lost 5 bases, J lost 0 bases, and 11 bases lay in between. Germline V CDR1 and CDR2: SGHAT, FQNNGV. The CDR3 loop is CASSPLSISYEQYF. The CDR3 DNA reads as TGTGCCAGCAGCCCTCTTTCTATCTCCTACGAGCAGTACTTC.

The chain is built from TRBV6-1 and TRBJ1-2; D remains unclear. The CDR3 length is 13 residues. The germline V gene has CDR1 MNHNS and CDR2 SASEGT. V was cut by 2 bases and J by 8 bases, with 12 bases left in between. CDR3 nucleotide sequence: TGTGCCAGCAGTGAACGAGGATTTTACGGCTACACCTTC. It specifies CASSERGFYGYTF.